The T cell receptor beta chain under discussion was sequenced for a study of blood T cell repertoires in COVID-19. Repertoires were generated with immunoSEQ multiplex PCR, while TCRdb's copy carries only in-frame clones and drops some. The table lists under 130,000 clones, 81% of them singletons, with around two fifths in the top ten. Deletions cut 2 bases from V and 2 bases from J, with 10 bases between. The CDR3 contains 14 residues. The germline V gene encodes CDR1 SEHNR and CDR2 FQNEAQ (reference sequence). A few counts support this clone. The sequence came from a man older than 75 with acute or convalescent COVID-19. The rearrangement uses TRBV7-9 and TRBJ2-7, with D uncertain. Sequenced material: peripheral blood. CDR3 nucleotide sequence: TGTGCCAGCAGCTTATCTGGCGGCGCCTACGAGCAGTACTTC. It is translated as CASSLSGGAYEQYF.